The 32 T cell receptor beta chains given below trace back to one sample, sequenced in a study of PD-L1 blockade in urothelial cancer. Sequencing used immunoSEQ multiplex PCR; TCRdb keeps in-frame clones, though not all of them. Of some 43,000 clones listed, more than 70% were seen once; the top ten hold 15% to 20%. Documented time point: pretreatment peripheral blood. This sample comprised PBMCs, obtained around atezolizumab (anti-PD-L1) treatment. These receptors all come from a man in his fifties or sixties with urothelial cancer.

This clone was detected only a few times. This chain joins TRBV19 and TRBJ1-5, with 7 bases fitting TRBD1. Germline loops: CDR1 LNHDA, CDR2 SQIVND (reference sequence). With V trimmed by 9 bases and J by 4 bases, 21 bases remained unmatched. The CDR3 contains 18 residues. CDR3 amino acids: CASKSNRGTEVFNQPQHF. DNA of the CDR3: TGTGCCAGCAAATCTAATAGAGGGACAGAAGTTTTTAATCAGCCCCAGCATTTT.

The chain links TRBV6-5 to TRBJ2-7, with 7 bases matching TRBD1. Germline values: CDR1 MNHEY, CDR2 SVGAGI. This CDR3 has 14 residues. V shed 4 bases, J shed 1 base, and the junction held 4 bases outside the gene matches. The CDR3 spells CASSSRDRSYEQYF. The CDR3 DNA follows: TGTGCCAGCAGTTCCCGGGACAGATCCTACGAGCAGTACTTC.

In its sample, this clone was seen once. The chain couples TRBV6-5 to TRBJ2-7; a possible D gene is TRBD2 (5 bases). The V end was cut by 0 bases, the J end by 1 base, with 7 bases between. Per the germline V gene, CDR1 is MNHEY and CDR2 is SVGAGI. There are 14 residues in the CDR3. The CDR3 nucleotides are TGTGCCAGCAGTTACTCCGGCGGGTCCTACGAGCAGTACTTC. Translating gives CASSYSGGSYEQYF.

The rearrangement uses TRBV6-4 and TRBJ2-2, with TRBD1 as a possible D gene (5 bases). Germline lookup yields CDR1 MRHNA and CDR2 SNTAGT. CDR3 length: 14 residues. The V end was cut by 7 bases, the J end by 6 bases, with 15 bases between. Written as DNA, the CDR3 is TGTGCCAGCACCACGGACATGGCGGCCGGGGAGCTGTTTTTT. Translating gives CASTTDMAAGELFF.

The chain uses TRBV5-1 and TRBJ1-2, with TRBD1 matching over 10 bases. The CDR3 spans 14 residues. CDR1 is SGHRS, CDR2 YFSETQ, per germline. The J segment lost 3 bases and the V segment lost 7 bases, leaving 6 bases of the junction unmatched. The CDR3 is CASGGTGDYYGYTF. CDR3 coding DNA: TGCGCCAGCGGAGGGACAGGGGATTACTATGGCTACACCTTC.

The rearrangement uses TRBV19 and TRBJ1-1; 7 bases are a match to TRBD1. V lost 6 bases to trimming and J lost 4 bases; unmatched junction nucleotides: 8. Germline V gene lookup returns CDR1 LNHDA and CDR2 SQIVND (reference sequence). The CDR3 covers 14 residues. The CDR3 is CASSRQGGSTEAFF. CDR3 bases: TGTGCCAGTAGCCGACAGGGCGGTAGCACTGAAGCTTTCTTT.

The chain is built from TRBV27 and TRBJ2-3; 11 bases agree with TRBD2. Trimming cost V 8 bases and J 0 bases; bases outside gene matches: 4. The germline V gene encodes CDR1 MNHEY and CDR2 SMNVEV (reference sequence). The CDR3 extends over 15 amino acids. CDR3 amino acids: CASWIAGGSTDTQYF. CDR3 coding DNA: TGTGCCAGCTGGATAGCGGGGGGGAGCACAGATACGCAGTATTTT.

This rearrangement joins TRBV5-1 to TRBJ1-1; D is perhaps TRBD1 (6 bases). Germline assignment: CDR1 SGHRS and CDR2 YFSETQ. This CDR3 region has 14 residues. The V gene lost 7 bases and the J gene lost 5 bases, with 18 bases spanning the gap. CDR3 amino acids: CASRPRQGWTEAFF. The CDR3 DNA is TGCGCCAGCCGACCTCGTCAGGGGTGGACTGAAGCTTTCTTT.

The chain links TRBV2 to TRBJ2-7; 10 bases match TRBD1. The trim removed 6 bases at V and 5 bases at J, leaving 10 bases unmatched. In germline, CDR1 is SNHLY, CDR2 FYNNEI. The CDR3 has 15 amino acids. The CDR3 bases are TGTGCCAGCAGCCCTCCGGGACAGGGGATCAACGAGCAGTACTTC. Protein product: CASSPPGQGINEQYF.

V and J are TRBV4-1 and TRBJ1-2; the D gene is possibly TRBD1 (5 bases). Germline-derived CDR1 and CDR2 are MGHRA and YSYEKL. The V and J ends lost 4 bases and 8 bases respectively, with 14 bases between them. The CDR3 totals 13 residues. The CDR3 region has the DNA TGCGCCAGCAGCCGACAGTCCCATTTCGGCTACACCTTC. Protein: CASSRQSHFGYTF.

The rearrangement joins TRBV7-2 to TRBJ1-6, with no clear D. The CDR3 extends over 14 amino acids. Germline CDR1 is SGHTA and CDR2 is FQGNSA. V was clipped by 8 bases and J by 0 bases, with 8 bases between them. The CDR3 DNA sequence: TGTGCCAGCGTAGCAAGCTCCTATAATTCACCCCTCCACTTT. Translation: CASVASSYNSPLHF. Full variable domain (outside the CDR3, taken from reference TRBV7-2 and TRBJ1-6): GAGVSQSPSNKVTEKGKDVELRCDPISGHTALYWYRQSLGQGLEFLIYFQGNSAPDKSGLPSDRFSAERTGGSVSTLTIQRTQQEDSAVYLCASVASSYNSPLHFGNGTRLTVT.

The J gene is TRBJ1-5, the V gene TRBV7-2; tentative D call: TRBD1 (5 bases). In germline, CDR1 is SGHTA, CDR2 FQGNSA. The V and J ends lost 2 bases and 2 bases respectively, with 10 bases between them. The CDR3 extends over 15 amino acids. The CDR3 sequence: CASSLSGGGNQPQHF. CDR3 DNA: TGTGCCAGCAGCTTATCGGGGGGTGGCAATCAGCCCCAGCATTTT.

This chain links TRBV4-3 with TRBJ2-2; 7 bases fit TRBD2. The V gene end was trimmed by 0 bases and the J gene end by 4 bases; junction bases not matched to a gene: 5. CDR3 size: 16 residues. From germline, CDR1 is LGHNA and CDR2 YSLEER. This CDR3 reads CASSQDSRGTTGELFF. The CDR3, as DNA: TGCGCCAGCAGCCAAGATTCGCGGGGGACCACCGGGGAGCTGTTTTTT.

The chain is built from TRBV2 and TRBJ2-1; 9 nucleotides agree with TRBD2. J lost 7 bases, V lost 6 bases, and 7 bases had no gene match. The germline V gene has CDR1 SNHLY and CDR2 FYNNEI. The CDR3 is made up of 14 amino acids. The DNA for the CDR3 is TGTGCCAGCAGCGAGCGGGGGGCCGGGAATGAGCAGTTCTTC. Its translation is CASSERGAGNEQFF. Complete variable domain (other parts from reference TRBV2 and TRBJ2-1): EPEVTQTPSHQVTQMGQEVILRCVPISNHLYFYWYRQILGQKVEFLVSFYNNEISEKSEIFDDQFSVERPDGSNFTLKIRSTKLEDSAMYFCASSERGAGNEQFFGPGTRLTVL.

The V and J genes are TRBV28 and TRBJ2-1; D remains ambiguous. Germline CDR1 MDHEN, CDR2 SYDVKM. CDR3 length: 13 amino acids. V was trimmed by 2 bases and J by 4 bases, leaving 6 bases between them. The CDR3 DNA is TGTGCCAGCAGTTTAGGCTTATACAATGAGCAGTTCTTC. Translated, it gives CASSLGLYNEQFF.

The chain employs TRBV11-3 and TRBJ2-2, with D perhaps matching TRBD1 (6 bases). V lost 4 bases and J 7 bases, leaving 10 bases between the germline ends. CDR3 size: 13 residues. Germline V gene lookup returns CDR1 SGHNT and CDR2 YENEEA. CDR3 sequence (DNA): TGTGCCAGCAGCTCCAGGGGAAACGGGGAGCTGTTTTTT. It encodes CASSSRGNGELFF.

CDR3 bases: TGTGCCAGTAGTATAGGCAGGGGGACGGAGACCCAGTACTTC. It codes for CASSIGRGTETQYF. The rearrangement joins TRBV19 to TRBJ2-5; 7 positions agree with TRBD1. The CDR3 totals 14 residues. J gave up 5 bases and V 1 base, and 4 bases lay outside the gene matches. Germline values: CDR1 LNHDA, CDR2 SQIVND (reference sequence).

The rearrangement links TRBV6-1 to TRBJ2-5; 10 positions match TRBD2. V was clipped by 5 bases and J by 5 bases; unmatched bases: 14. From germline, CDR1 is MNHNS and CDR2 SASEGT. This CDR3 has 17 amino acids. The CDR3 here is CASSQGLAGAIRETQYF. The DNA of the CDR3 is TGTGCCAGCAGTCAAGGGCTAGCGGGAGCGATCCGGGAGACCCAGTACTTC.

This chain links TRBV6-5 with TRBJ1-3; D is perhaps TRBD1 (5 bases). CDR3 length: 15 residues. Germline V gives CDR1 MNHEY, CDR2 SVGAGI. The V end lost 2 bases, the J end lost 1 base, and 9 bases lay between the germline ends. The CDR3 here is CASSYDSRSGNTIYF. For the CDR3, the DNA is TGTGCCAGCAGTTACGACAGTCGATCTGGAAACACCATATATTTT.

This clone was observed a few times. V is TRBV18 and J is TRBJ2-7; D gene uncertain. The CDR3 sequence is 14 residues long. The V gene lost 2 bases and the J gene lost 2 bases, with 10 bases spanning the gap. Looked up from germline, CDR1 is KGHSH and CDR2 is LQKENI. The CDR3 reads CASSPDRNPYEQYF. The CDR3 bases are TGTGCCAGCTCACCAGATAGAAACCCCTACGAGCAGTACTTC.

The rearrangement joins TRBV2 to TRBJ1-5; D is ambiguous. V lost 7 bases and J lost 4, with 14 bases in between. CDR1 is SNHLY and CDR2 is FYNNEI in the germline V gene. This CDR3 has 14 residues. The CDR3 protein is CASTFGRDNQPQHF. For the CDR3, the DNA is TGTGCCAGCACCTTTGGGAGGGATAATCAGCCCCAGCATTTT.

CDR3 bases: TGTGCCAGCAGCCACCGGGACAGATCATACGAGCAGTACTTC. It encodes CASSHRDRSYEQYF. The chain employs TRBV7-2 and TRBJ2-7, with 7 positions matching TRBD1. Germline trimming cut 5 bases from V and 4 bases from J; bases unmatched to any gene: 8. The germline V gene has CDR1 SGHTA and CDR2 FQGNSA. This CDR3 is 14 amino acids long.

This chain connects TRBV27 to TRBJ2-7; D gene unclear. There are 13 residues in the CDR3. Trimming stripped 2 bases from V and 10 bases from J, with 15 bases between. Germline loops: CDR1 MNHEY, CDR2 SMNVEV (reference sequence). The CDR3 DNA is TGTGCCAGCAGTTTAGGGCCCCGCCAGAGCCAGTACTTC. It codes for CASSLGPRQSQYF.

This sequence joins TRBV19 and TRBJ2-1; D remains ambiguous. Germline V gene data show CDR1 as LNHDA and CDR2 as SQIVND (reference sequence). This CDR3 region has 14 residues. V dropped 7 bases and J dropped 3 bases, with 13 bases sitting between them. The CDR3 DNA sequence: TGTGCCAGTACCGGCGGCGGAGACTACAATGAGCAGTTCTTC. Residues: CASTGGGDYNEQFF.

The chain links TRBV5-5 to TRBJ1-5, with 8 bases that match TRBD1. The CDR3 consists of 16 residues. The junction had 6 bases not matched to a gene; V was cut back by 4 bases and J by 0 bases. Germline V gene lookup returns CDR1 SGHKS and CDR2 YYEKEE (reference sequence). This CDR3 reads CASSMDRDYSNQPQHF. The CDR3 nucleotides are TGTGCCAGCAGCATGGACAGGGACTATAGCAATCAGCCCCAGCATTTT.

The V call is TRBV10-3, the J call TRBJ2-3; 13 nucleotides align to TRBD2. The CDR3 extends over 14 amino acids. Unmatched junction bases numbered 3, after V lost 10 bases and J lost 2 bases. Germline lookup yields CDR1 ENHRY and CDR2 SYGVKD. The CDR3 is CATTSGRATDTQYF. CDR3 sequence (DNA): TGTGCCACCACTAGCGGGAGGGCCACAGATACGCAGTATTTT.

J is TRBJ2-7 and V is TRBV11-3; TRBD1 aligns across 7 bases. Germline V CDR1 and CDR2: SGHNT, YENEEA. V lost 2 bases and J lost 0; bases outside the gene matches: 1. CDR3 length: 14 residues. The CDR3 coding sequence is TGTGCCAGCAGCTTAAGGGACAGCTCCTACGAGCAGTACTTC. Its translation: CASSLRDSSYEQYF.

The CDR3 DNA is TGTGCCAGCAGCTTTGGCGGTAGCTCCTACAATGAGCAGTTCTTC. Its protein is CASSFGGSSYNEQFF. This chain joins TRBV5-4 and TRBJ2-1; D call uncertain. V lost 2 bases, J lost 0 bases, and 9 bases lay in between. The CDR3 has 15 amino acids. Germline CDR1 SGHNT, CDR2 YYREEE (reference sequence).

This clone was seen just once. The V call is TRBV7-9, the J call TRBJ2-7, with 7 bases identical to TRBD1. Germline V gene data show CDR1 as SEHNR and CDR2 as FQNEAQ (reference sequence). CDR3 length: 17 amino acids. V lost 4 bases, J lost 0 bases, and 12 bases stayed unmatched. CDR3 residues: CASSSTDRAYSSYEQYF. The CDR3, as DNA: TGTGCCAGCAGCTCCACCGACAGGGCCTATTCCTCCTACGAGCAGTACTTC.

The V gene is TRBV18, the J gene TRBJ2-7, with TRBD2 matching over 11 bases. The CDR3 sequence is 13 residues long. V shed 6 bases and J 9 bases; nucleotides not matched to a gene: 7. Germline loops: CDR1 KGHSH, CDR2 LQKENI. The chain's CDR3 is CASSTSGTFGQYF. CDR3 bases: TGTGCCAGCTCGACTAGCGGGACTTTCGGGCAGTACTTC.

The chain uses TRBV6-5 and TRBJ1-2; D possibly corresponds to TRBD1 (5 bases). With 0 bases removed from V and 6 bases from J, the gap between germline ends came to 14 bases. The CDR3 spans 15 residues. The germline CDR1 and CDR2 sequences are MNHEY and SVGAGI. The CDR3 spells CASSYSLPGVNGYTF. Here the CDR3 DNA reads TGTGCCAGCAGTTACTCGTTACCGGGGGTCAATGGCTACACCTTC.

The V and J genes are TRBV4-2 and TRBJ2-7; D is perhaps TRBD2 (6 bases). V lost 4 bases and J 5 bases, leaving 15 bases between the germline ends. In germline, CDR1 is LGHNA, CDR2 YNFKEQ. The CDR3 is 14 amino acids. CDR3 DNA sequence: TGTGCCAGCAGCCCAGCTGGGAGGAGGAACGAGCAGTACTTC. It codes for CASSPAGRRNEQYF.